Below are 6 T cell receptor beta chains sequenced from a single sample in a study of T cell repertoires in cytomegalovirus infection. MiXCR, run by TCRdb on the reads, gives a single entry per CDR3 protein. Of hundreds of thousands of distinct CDR3 sequences listed, around a third are singletons. These TCRs' antigens remain unknown. This sample comprised cultured PBMCs, obtained from culture after CMV antigen stimulation. These receptor sequences come from a human donor in good health (CMV status not recorded). Some clones in this sample may be carry-over from other donors' samples.

In its sample, this clonotype was seen many times. The gene calls are TRBV7-2 and TRBJ1-5, with 9 bases identical to TRBD1. Germline V gene sequence: CDR1 SGHTA, CDR2 FQGNSA. J gave up 7 bases and V 1 base, and 8 bases lay outside the gene matches. This CDR3 spans 16 amino acids. CDR3 region: CASSLVRDRVGQPQHF. CDR3 in DNA: TGTGCCAGCAGCTTAGTTAGGGACAGGGTCGGCCAGCCCCAGCATTTT.

The chain links TRBV5-4 to TRBJ2-1, with D possibly being TRBD2 (6 bases). Germline loops: CDR1 SGHNT, CDR2 YYREEE (reference sequence). Trimming took 2 bases from V and 7 from J, leaving 16 bases between them. The CDR3 is 15 amino acids. CDR3: CASSFVFGGRNEQFF. The CDR3 nucleotides read TGTGCCAGCAGCTTTGTGTTCGGGGGAAGGAATGAGCAGTTCTTC. The full variable domain, rest sourced from reference TRBV5-4 and TRBJ2-1, is ETGVTQSPTHLIKTRGQQVTLRCSSQSGHNTVSWYQQALGQGPQFIFQYYREEENGRGNFPPRFSGLQFPNYSSELNVNALELDDSALYLCASSFVFGGRNEQFFGPGTRLTVL.

This clonotype was recorded a few times. The genes are TRBV6-1 and TRBJ1-1; D gene ambiguous. The CDR3 is 17 residues long. Trimming cost V 8 bases and J 0 bases, with 22 bases left between them. Germline CDR1 is MNHNS and CDR2 is SASEGT. Here the CDR3 DNA reads TGTGCCAGCGCCCGAAAGGTAGAGCTCCCGCTGAACACTGAAGCTTTCTTT. It yields the protein CASARKVELPLNTEAFF.

This clonotype was recorded a few times. The chain links TRBV19 to TRBJ2-1, with 10 bases fitting TRBD1. CDR1 LNHDA and CDR2 SQIVND come from the germline V gene (reference sequence). Trimming cost V 5 bases and J 9 bases; bases outside gene matches: 7. The CDR3 is 14 residues long. CDR3 in DNA: TGTGCCAGTAGTTTCTCCGGGACAGGGGTTGAGCAGTTCTTC. Translating it yields CASSFSGTGVEQFF.

The gene calls are TRBV11-2 and TRBJ2-7, with TRBD1 as a possible D gene (5 bases). The CDR3 runs to 13 residues. V was shortened by 5 bases and J by 6 bases, with 14 bases between the two germline ends. Per the germline V gene, CDR1 is SGHAT and CDR2 is FQNNGV. The CDR3 loop reads CASSTPTDTEQYF. Written as DNA, the CDR3 is TGTGCCAGCAGCACACCGACAGATACCGAGCAGTACTTC.

This clonotype was found a few times. V and J are TRBV6-2 or TRBV6-3 and TRBJ1-5; D possibly corresponds to TRBD1 (5 bases). V lost 6 bases and J 8 bases, leaving 17 bases between the germline ends. The germline gives CDR1 MNHEY, CDR2 SVGEGT. There are 14 residues in the CDR3. CDR3 nucleotides: TGTGCCAGCAGGCCCAGGGTCGCCGGGGAGCCCCAGCATTTT. Translated: CASRPRVAGEPQHF.